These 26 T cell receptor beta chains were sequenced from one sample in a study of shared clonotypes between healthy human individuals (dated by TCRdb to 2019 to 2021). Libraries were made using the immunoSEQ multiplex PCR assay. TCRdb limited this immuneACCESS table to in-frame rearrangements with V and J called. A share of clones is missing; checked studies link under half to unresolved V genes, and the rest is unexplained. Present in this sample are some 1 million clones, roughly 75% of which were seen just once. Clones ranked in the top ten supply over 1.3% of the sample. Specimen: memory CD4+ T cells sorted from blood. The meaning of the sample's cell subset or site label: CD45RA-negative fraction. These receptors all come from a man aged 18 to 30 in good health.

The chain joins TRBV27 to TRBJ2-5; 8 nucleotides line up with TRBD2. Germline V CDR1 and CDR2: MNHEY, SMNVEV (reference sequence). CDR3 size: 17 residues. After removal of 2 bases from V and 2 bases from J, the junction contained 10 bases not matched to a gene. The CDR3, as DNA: TGTGCCAGCAGTTTAACCTTAACCGGGACTAGACAAGAGACCCAGTACTTC. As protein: CASSLTLTGTRQETQYF.

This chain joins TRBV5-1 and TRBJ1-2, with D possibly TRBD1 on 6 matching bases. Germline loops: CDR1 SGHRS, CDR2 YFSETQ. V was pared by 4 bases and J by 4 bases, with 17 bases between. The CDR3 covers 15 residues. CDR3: CASSPLEGGAYGYTF. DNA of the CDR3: TGCGCCAGCAGCCCATTAGAGGGGGGCGCCTATGGCTACACCTTC.

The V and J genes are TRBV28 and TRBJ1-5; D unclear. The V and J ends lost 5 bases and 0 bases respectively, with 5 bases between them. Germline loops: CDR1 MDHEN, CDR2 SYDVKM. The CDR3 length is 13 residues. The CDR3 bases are TGTGCCAGCAGTCTCTATAGCAATCAGCCCCAGCATTTT. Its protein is CASSLYSNQPQHF.

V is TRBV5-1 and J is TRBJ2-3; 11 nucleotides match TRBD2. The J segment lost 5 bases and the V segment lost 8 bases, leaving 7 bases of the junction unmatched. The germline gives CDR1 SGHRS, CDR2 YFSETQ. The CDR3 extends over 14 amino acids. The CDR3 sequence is CASSLAGGLDTQYF. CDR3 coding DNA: TGCGCCAGTTCGCTAGCGGGGGGCCTAGATACGCAGTATTTT. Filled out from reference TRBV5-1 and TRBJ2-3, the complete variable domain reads KAGVTQTPRYLIKTRGQQVTLSCSPISGHRSVSWYQQTPGQGLQFLFEYFSETQRNKGNFPGRFSGRQFSNSRSEMNVSTLELGDSALYLCASSLAGGLDTQYFGPGTRLTVL.

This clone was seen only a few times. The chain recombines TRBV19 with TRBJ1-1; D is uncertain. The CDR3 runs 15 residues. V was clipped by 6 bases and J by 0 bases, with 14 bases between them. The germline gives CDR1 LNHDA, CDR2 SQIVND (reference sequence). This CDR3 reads CASSYIGRVNTEAFF. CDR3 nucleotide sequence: TGTGCCAGTAGCTATATAGGACGGGTGAACACTGAAGCTTTCTTT.

CDR3 sequence reads: CASSLGSRGRLNTEAFF. The CDR3 DNA is TGTGCCAGCAGCTTGGGGAGCAGGGGGAGATTGAACACTGAAGCTTTCTTT. J is TRBJ1-1 and V is TRBV28; 7 nucleotides align to TRBD1. CDR1 is MDHEN, CDR2 SYDVKM, per germline. The ends lost 6 bases at V and 0 bases at J; junction bases unmatched: 13. The CDR3 consists of 17 residues.

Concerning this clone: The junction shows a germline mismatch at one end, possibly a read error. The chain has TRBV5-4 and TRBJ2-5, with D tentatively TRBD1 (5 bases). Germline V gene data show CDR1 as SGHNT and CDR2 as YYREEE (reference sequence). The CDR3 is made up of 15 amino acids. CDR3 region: CASSPVGRGEETQYF. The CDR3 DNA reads TGCGCCAGCAGCCCGGTGGGAAGGGGCGAAGAGACCCAGTACTTC.

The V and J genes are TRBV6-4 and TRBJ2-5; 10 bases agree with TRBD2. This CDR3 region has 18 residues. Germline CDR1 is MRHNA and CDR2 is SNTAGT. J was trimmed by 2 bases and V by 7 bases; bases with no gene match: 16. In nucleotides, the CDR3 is TGTGCCAGCAAGGTAAGGCTAGCGGGAGTGGGGGGGCAAGAGACCCAGTACTTC. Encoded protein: CASKVRLAGVGGQETQYF.

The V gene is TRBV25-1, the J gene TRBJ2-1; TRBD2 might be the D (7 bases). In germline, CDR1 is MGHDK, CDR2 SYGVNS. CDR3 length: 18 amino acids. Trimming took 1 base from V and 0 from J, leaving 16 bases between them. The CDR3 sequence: CASSEFEGGGHSYNEQFF. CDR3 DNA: TGTGCCAGCAGTGAATTTGAAGGGGGGGGCCACTCCTACAATGAGCAGTTCTTC.

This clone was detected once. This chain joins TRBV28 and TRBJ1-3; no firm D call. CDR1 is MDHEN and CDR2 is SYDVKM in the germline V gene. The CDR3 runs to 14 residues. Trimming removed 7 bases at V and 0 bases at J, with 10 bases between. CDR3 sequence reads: CASNRLSSGNTIYF. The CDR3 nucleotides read TGTGCCAGCAACCGACTGAGCTCTGGAAACACCATATATTTT.

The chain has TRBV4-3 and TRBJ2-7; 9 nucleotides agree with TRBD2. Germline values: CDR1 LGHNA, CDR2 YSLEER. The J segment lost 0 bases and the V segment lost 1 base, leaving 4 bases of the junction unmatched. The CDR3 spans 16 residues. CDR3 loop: CASSQVAGGNSYEQYF. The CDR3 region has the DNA TGCGCCAGCAGCCAAGTCGCGGGAGGGAACTCCTACGAGCAGTACTTC.

The CDR3 sequence: CASSYSITDFRKTQYF. The CDR3 nucleotides read TGTGCCAGCAGTTACTCGATAACAGACTTTAGGAAGACCCAGTACTTC. V is TRBV6-5 and J is TRBJ2-5; D is uncertain. The CDR3 is 16 amino acids. Trimming stripped 0 bases from V and 6 bases from J, with 17 bases between. The V gene's germline CDR1 is MNHEY and CDR2 SVGAGI.

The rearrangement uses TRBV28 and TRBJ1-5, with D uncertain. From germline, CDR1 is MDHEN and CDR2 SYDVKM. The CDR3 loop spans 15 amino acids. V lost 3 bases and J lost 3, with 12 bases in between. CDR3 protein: CASSLASGNNQPQHF. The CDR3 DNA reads TGTGCCAGCAGTTTGGCCTCCGGCAACAATCAGCCCCAGCATTTT. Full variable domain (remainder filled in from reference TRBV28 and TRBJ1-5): DVKVTQSSRYLVKRTGEKVFLECVQDMDHENMFWYRQDPGLGLRLIYFSYDVKMKEKGDIPEGYSVSREKKERFSLILESASTNQTSMYLCASSLASGNNQPQHFGDGTRLSIL.

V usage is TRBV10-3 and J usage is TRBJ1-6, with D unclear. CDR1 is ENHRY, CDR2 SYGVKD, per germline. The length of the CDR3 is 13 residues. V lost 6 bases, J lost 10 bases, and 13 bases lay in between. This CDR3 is CAIRKGEESPLHF. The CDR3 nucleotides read TGTGCCATCAGAAAGGGAGAAGAATCACCCCTCCACTTT.

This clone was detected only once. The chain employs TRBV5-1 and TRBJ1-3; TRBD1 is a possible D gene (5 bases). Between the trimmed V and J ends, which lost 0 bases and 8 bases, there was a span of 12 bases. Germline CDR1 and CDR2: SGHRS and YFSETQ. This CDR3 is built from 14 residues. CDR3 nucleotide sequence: TGCGCCAGCAGCTTGGACAGGACCGTGGACACCATATATTTT. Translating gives CASSLDRTVDTIYF. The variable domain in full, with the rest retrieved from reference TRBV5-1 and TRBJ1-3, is KAGVTQTPRYLIKTRGQQVTLSCSPISGHRSVSWYQQTPGQGLQFLFEYFSETQRNKGNFPGRFSGRQFSNSRSEMNVSTLELGDSALYLCASSLDRTVDTIYFGEGSWLTVV.

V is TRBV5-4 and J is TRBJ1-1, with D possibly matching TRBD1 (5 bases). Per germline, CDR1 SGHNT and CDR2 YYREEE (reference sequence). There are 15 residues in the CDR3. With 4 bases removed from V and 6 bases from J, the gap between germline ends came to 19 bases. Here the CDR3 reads CASSQRGSLVAEAFF. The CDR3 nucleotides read TGTGCCAGCAGCCAGCGGGGGTCACTTGTGGCTGAAGCTTTCTTT.

The CDR3 coding sequence is TGTGCCAGCAGTGAAGCGGGTAGGGGACAGGGTAGGAGTCAGCCCCAGCATTTT. It codes for CASSEAGRGQGRSQPQHF. This rearrangement joins TRBV6-1 to TRBJ1-5, with TRBD1 matching over 9 bases. The CDR3 spans 18 residues. After removal of 0 bases from V and 6 bases from J, the junction contained 12 bases not matched to a gene. Germline V gene data show CDR1 as MNHNS and CDR2 as SASEGT.

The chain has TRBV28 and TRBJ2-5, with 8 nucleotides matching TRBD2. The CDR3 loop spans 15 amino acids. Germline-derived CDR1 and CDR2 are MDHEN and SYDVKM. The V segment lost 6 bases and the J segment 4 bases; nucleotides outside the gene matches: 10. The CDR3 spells CASSPRGGGGETQYF. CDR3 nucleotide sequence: TGTGCCAGCAGCCCTCGGGGGGGAGGGGGAGAGACCCAGTACTTC.

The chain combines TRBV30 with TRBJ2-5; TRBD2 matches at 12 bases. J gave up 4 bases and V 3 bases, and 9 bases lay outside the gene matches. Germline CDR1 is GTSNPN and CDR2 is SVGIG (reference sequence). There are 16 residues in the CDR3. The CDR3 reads CAWSQTSGRRAETQYF. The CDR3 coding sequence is TGTGCCTGGAGCCAGACTAGCGGGAGAAGGGCAGAGACCCAGTACTTC. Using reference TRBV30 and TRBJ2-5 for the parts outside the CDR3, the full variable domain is SQTIHQWPATLVQPVGSPLSLECTVEGTSNPNLYWYRQAAGRGLQLLFYSVGIGQISSEVPQNLSASRPQDRQFILSSKKLLLSDSGFYLCAWSQTSGRRAETQYFGPGTRLLVL.

The chain's CDR3 is CASSQQGYNSPLHF. CDR3 nucleotides: TGTGCCAGCAGTCAGCAGGGCTATAATTCACCCCTCCACTTT. The chain recombines TRBV6-5 with TRBJ1-6; maybe TRBD1 (5 bases). The CDR3 is made up of 14 amino acids. Germline CDR1 and CDR2: MNHEY and SVGAGI. Between the trimmed V and J ends, which lost 5 bases and 3 bases, there was a span of 8 bases.

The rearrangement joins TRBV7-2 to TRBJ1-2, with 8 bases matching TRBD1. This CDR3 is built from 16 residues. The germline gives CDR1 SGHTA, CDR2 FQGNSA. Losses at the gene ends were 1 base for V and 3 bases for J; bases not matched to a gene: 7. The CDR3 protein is CASSLELARGHYGYTF. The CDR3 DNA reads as TGTGCCAGCAGCTTAGAATTGGCCAGGGGGCACTATGGCTACACCTTC.

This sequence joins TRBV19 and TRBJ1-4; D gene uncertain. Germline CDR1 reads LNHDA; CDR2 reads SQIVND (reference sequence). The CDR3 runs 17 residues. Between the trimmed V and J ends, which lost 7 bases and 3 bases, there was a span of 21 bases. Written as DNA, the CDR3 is TGTGCCAGTACCCCGTGGGGTGAGGGCTCTTCTAATGAAAAACTGTTTTTT. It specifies CASTPWGEGSSNEKLFF.

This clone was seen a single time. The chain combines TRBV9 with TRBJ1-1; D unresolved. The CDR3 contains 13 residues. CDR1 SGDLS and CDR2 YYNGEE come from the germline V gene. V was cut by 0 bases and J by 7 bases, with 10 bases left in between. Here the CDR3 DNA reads TGTGCCAGCAGCGTAGGACCGAGGGATGAAGCTTTCTTT. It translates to CASSVGPRDEAFF.

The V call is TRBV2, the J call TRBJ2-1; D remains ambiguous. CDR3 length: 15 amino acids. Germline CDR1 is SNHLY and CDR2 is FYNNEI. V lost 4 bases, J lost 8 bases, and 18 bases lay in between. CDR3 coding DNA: TGTGCCAGCAGTGTAACTCCCCCCCAAAGGGATGAGCAGTTCTTC. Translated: CASSVTPPQRDEQFF.

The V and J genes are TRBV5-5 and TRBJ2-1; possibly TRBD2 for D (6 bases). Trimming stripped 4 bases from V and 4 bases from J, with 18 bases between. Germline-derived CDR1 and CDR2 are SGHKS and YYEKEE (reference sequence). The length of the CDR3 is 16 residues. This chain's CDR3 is CASSQPAGKLYNEQFF. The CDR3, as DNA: TGTGCCAGCAGCCAACCGGCGGGGAAGTTATACAATGAGCAGTTCTTC.

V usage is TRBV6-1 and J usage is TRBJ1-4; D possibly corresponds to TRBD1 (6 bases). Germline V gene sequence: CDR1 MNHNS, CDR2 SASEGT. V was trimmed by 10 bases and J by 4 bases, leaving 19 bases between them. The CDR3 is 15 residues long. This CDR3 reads CATSPGTTLNEKLFF. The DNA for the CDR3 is TGTGCCACCTCCCCCGGGACAACCCTTAATGAAAAACTGTTTTTT.